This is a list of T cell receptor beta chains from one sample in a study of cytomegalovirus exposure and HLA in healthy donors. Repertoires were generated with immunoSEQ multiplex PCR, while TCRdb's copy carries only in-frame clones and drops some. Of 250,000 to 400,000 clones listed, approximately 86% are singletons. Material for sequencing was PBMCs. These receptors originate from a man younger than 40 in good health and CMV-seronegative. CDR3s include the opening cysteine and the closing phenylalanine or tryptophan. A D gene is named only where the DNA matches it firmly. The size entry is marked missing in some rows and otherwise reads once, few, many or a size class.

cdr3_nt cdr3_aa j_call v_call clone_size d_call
TGCGCCAGCAGACTTACGACAGGGTCCCCCCTCAATGAGCAGTTCTTC CASRLTTGSPLNEQFF TRBJ2-1 TRBV5-1 . TRBD1
TGTGCCAGCAGCACTTTGACAGGGTCCTATAGCAATCAGCCCCAGCATTTT CASSTLTGSYSNQPQHF TRBJ1-5 TRBV27 . TRBD1
TGCAGTGCGACAGGGGGGCATGGCTACACCTTC CSATGGHGYTF TRBJ1-2 TRBV20-1 few TRBD1
TGTGCCAGCAGCTCCCCCGGGACAGGGGAAGGAGGCACCTACGAGCAGTACTTC CASSSPGTGEGGTYEQYF TRBJ2-7 TRBV11-2 . TRBD1
TGTGCCTGGAGTGTTGGCGGGGGGGATCTGGATGAGCAGTTCTTC CAWSVGGGDLDEQFF TRBJ2-1 TRBV30 . TRBD2
TGTGCCAGCAGCTTAGCCGGGGGTCTAGAAGCCAATGAAAAACTGTTTTTT CASSLAGGLEANEKLFF TRBJ1-4 TRBV7-9 . .
TGTGCCAGCAGTTACGCAGGGTCTGGGCTCTACGAGCAGTACTTC CASSYAGSGLYEQYF TRBJ2-7 TRBV6-5 . .
TGTGCCAGCAGCTTTAGTCAGGGGGCGGGTAACACTGAAGCTTTCTTT CASSFSQGAGNTEAFF TRBJ1-1 TRBV7-9 . TRBD1
TGTGCCAGCTCCCCCGGCAGGGGTTCACCCCTCCACTTT CASSPGRGSPLHF TRBJ1-6 TRBV18 few .
TGCGCCAGCAGCCAAGACGATGACTACTCCTACAATGAGCAGTTCTTC CASSQDDDYSYNEQFF TRBJ2-1 TRBV4-1 . .
TGTGCCAGCAGCGAGGGCCTAGCGGAGACCCAGTACTTC CASSEGLAETQYF TRBJ2-5 TRBV7-9 . .
TGTGCCAGCAGCTCGTCTGGGGCCGCTAAGTACGAGCAGTACTTC CASSSSGAAKYEQYF TRBJ2-7 TRBV6-1 . .
TGTGCCAGCAGCTTTAGGTTTACGGGACTCTATGGCTACACCTTC CASSFRFTGLYGYTF TRBJ1-2 TRBV7-8 . .
TGTGCCAGCAGACCGGACGGGAGCTCCTACGAGCAGTACTTC CASRPDGSSYEQYF TRBJ2-7 TRBV6-1 . .
TGTGCCAGCTCAGGACAAAAGTTCTCCGAGCAGTACTTC CASSGQKFSEQYF TRBJ2-7 TRBV2 few .
TGTGCCAGCAGCCCACAGGGGGCCTTCACTGAAGCTTTCTTT CASSPQGAFTEAFF TRBJ1-1 TRBV7-9 once TRBD1
TGTGCCAGCAGCCTCCAGACTGGAACCGGGGAGCTGTTTTTT CASSLQTGTGELFF TRBJ2-2 TRBV11-2 . .
TGCGCCAGCAGCCGCGAGGGGACTAGCGTCACTAGCACAGATACGCAGTATTTT CASSREGTSVTSTDTQYF TRBJ2-3 TRBV5-1 . TRBD2
TGTGCCAGCAGCTTGACGGGGGGCTTTAGCCGTGATACGCAGTATTTT CASSLTGGFSRDTQYF TRBJ2-3 TRBV7-2 . .
TGTGCCAGCAGCTTAGAACTGTGGAATTCACCCCTCCACTTT CASSLELWNSPLHF TRBJ1-6 TRBV11-2 . .
TGTGCCAGCAGTTCCACAGGGTGGGAAGATACGCAGTATTTT CASSSTGWEDTQYF TRBJ2-3 TRBV27 . .
TGTGCCAGCAATGGCGGGAGCACGGGAAATCAGCCCCAGCATTTT CASNGGSTGNQPQHF TRBJ1-5 TRBV6-6 . .
TGTGCCAGCAGCCGTAGCATGGGTCGGACAGATACGCAGTATTTT CASSRSMGRTDTQYF TRBJ2-3 TRBV7-2 . .
TGTGCCAGTACCTCCGGGGACTATAATTCACCCCTCCACTTT CASTSGDYNSPLHF TRBJ1-6 TRBV19 . .
TGTGCCAGCAGCGGCAGGGTCCCAATAACTGAAGCTTTCTTT CASSGRVPITEAFF TRBJ1-1 TRBV5-4 . .
TGTGCCAGCAGCCAAGGGGACAGGGGGCGGTTCAATGAGCAGTTCTTC CASSQGDRGRFNEQFF TRBJ2-1 TRBV4-2 . TRBD1
TGCGCCAGCAGCGCTACAACTAGCGGGGTTTACTACAATGAGCAGTTCTTC CASSATTSGVYYNEQFF TRBJ2-1 TRBV5-1 . TRBD2
TGCAGCGCCTATGGGGGGAGTTATGGCTACACCTTC CSAYGGSYGYTF TRBJ1-2 TRBV29-1 . .
TGTGCCAGCAGCCAAATAACAGGGGCTCAGCCCCAGCATTTT CASSQITGAQPQHF TRBJ1-5 TRBV16 . TRBD1
TGTGCCAGTAGTATTGCCGCGGGATCTGGAAACACCATATATTTT CASSIAAGSGNTIYF TRBJ1-3 TRBV19 . .
TGTGCCAGCTCAGAATACGGGACTAGCGGGGCCATCTCCTACAATGAGCAGTTCTTC CASSEYGTSGAISYNEQFF TRBJ2-1 TRBV18 . TRBD2